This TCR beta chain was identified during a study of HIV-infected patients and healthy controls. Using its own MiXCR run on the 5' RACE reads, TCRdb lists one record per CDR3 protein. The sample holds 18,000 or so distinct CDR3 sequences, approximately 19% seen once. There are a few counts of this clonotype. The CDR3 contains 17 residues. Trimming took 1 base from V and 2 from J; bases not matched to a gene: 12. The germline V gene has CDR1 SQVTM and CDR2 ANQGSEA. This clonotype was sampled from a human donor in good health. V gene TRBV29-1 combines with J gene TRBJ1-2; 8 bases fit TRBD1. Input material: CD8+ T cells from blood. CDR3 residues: CSVEGLLSGGRNYGYTF. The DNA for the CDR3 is TGCAGCGTTGAAGGGCTCCTCTCAGGGGGCAGGAACTATGGCTACACCTTC. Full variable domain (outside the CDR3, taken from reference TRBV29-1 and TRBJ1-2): SAVISQKPSRDICQRGTSLTIQCQVDSQVTMMFWYRQQPGQSLTLIATANQGSEATYESGFVIDKFPISRPNLTFSTLTVSNMSPEDSSIYLCSVEGLLSGGRNYGYTFGSGTRLTVV.